A single sample gave rise to the 13 T cell receptor beta chains below, sequenced in a study of blood T cell repertoires in COVID-19. The table came from immunoSEQ multiplex PCR; TCRdb's copy has only in-frame clones and leaves some out. The sample holds over 120,000 clones, roughly four fifths seen once. The sequencing input was peripheral blood. These receptor sequences come from a woman aged 80 or over with active or convalescent COVID-19.

This clone appeared once. CDR3 sequence: CATSRERGLGGYTF. The DNA of the CDR3 is TGTGCCACCAGCAGAGAGCGGGGCCTCGGGGGGTACACCTTC. The J gene is TRBJ1-2, the V gene TRBV15; a possible D gene is TRBD1 (5 bases). Trimming took 0 bases from V and 11 from J, leaving 16 bases between them. CDR1 and CDR2 (germline): LNHNV, YYDKDF (reference sequence). The CDR3 has 14 amino acids. Combining the CDR3 with reference TRBV15 and TRBJ1-2 gives the whole variable domain DAMVIQNPRYQVTQFGKPVTLSCSQTLNHNVMYWYQQKSSQAPKLLFHYYDKDFNNEADTPDNFQSRRPNTSFCFLDIRSPGLGDTAMYLCATSRERGLGGYTFGSGTRLTVV.

This chain uses TRBV28 with TRBJ2-7, with 9 positions matching TRBD1. From germline, CDR1 is MDHEN and CDR2 SYDVKM. This CDR3 contains 14 residues. The V and J ends lost 7 bases and 1 base, in that order; junction bases with no gene match: 5. CDR3 sequence: CASIPGQGSYEQYF. The CDR3 DNA is TGTGCCAGCATCCCGGGACAGGGTTCCTACGAGCAGTACTTC.

This clone has just a few counts. The rearrangement uses TRBV7-9 and TRBJ2-1; 13 bases agree with TRBD2. The CDR3 extends over 15 amino acids. The germline V gene encodes CDR1 SEHNR and CDR2 FQNEAQ (reference sequence). V shed 5 bases and J 8 bases; nucleotides not matched to a gene: 6. This CDR3 is CASSKLAGGNDEQFF. DNA of the CDR3: TGTGCCAGCAGCAAACTAGCGGGGGGGAACGATGAGCAGTTCTTC.

V is TRBV11-2 and J is TRBJ2-3, with 8 bases lining up with TRBD2. Germline assignment: CDR1 SGHAT and CDR2 FQNNGV. V lost 6 bases and J lost 4; bases outside the gene matches: 12. The length of the CDR3 is 16 residues. The CDR3 region is CASRRGRGGRADTQYF. The DNA for the CDR3 is TGTGCCAGCAGGAGAGGTCGCGGGGGGCGGGCAGATACGCAGTATTTT.

The chain joins TRBV19 to TRBJ1-1; possible D gene TRBD1, 5 bases. CDR3 size: 13 residues. Per germline, CDR1 LNHDA and CDR2 SQIVND (reference sequence). With 9 bases removed from V and 1 base from J, the gap between germline ends came to 12 bases. The CDR3 nucleotides are TGTGCCAGCCAGGGTTGGCGGAACACTGAAGCTTTCTTT. Amino acids: CASQGWRNTEAFF.

There are a few counts of this clone. This chain connects TRBV4-1 to TRBJ2-7; TRBD2 is a possible D gene (6 bases). CDR1 and CDR2 (germline): MGHRA, YSYEKL. The CDR3 totals 17 residues. Trimming stripped 0 bases from V and 2 bases from J, with 17 bases between. The CDR3 region is CASSQDKRAGIPYEQYF. The CDR3 DNA is TGCGCCAGCAGCCAAGATAAGCGGGCCGGGATCCCCTACGAGCAGTACTTC.

V gene TRBV6-5 combines with J gene TRBJ1-4; unclear D gene. The CDR3 loop spans 14 amino acids. With 2 bases removed from V and 3 bases from J, the gap between germline ends came to 7 bases. From germline, CDR1 is MNHEY and CDR2 SVGAGI. The CDR3 is CASSYGRSNEKLFF. The CDR3 DNA reads TGTGCCAGCAGTTACGGCAGATCTAATGAAAAACTGTTTTTT.

The rearrangement joins TRBV7-2 to TRBJ1-3; D call uncertain. This CDR3 comprises 15 residues. Germline CDR1 reads SGHTA; CDR2 reads FQGNSA. V lost 5 bases to trimming and J lost 0 bases, with 11 bases between them. The CDR3 spells CASSPIAFSGNTIYF. In DNA form, the CDR3 reads TGTGCCAGCAGCCCCATAGCATTCTCTGGAAACACCATATATTTT.

This clone was recorded a few times. CDR3 amino acids: CASLQGRDTEAFF. The CDR3 nucleotides read TGTGCCAGCCTGCAGGGGAGAGACACTGAAGCTTTCTTT. V is TRBV6-5 and J is TRBJ1-1, with TRBD1 as a possible D gene (6 bases). CDR1 MNHEY and CDR2 SVGAGI come from the germline V gene. The CDR3 is 13 amino acids. V shed 8 bases and J shed 3 bases, with 13 bases lying between them.

The chain employs TRBV2 and TRBJ2-1, with 16 bases that match TRBD2. This CDR3 comprises 15 residues. V was pared by 6 bases and J by 10 bases, with 6 bases of the junction left unmatched. The germline gives CDR1 SNHLY, CDR2 FYNNEI. The CDR3 nucleotides read TGTGCCAGCAGGGGACTAGCGGGGGGGCCGCGAGAGCAGTTCTTC. Translating it yields CASRGLAGGPREQFF.

The chain joins TRBV6-5 to TRBJ2-1, with 8 bases identical to TRBD1. The J segment lost 2 bases and the V segment lost 7 bases, leaving 7 bases of the junction unmatched. The CDR3 has 15 residues. Germline V lookup: CDR1 MNHEY, CDR2 SVGAGI. The CDR3 is CASTPDRVTYNEQFF. DNA of the CDR3: TGTGCCAGCACCCCGGACAGGGTGACCTACAATGAGCAGTTCTTC.

This clone has more than one count but fewer than ten. The chain has TRBV10-2 and TRBJ1-3; D might be TRBD1 (6 bases). The CDR3 is 14 residues long. The V and J ends lost 4 bases and 4 bases respectively, with 11 bases between them. Germline values: CDR1 WSHSY, CDR2 SAAADI. Written as DNA, the CDR3 is TGCGCCAGCAGTGTTCAGGGGCAAGGAAACACCATATATTTT. This sequence encodes CASSVQGQGNTIYF.

This chain uses TRBV6-5 with TRBJ1-4, with TRBD1 matching 7 bases. Trimming took 4 bases from V and 8 from J; bases not matched to a gene: 13. CDR3 size: 16 residues. Germline lookup yields CDR1 MNHEY and CDR2 SVGAGI. CDR3: CASSSSKTGRREKLFF. The CDR3 DNA follows: TGTGCCAGCAGTTCATCTAAGACAGGGCGAAGGGAAAAACTGTTTTTT.